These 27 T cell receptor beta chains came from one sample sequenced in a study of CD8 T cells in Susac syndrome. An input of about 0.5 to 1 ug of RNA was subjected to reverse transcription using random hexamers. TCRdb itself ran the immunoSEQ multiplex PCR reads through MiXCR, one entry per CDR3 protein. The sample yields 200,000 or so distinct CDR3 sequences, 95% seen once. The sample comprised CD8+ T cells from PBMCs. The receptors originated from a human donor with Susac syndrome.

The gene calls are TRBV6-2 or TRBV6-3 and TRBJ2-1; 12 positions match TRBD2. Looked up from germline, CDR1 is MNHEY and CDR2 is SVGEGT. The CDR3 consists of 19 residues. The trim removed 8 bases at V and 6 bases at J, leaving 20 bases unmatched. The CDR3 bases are TGTGCCAGCGATGAGTGGGAAACACTAGCGGGGGGTCACCCCAATGAGCAGTTCTTC. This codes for CASDEWETLAGGHPNEQFF.

For the CDR3, the DNA is TGCAGCGTCCTGGGACTCCAGAGCTCTGGAAACACCATATATTTT. It translates to CSVLGLQSSGNTIYF. The V call is TRBV29-1, the J call TRBJ1-3; possibly TRBD1 for D (5 bases). The CDR3 consists of 15 residues. V shed 6 bases and J shed 0 bases, with 15 bases lying between them. Germline CDR1 is SQVTM and CDR2 is ANQGSEA.

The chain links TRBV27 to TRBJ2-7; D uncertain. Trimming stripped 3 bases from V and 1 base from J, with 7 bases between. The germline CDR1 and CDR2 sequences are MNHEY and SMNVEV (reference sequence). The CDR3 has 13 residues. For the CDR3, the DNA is TGTGCCAGCAGTTTGCTAAAGTCCTACGAGCAGTACTTC. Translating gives CASSLLKSYEQYF.

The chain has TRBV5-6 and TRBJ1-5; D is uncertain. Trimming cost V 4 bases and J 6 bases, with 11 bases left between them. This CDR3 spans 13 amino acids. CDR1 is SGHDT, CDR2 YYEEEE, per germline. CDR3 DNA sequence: TGTGCCAGCAGCCCGCAGGCTGGTCAGCCCCAGCATTTT. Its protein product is CASSPQAGQPQHF.

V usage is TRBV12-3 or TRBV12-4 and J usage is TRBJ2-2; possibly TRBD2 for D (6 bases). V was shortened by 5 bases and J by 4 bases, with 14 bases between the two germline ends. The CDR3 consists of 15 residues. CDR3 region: CASSLMGEVTGELFF. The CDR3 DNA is TGTGCCAGCAGTCTGATGGGGGAGGTCACCGGGGAGCTGTTTTTT.

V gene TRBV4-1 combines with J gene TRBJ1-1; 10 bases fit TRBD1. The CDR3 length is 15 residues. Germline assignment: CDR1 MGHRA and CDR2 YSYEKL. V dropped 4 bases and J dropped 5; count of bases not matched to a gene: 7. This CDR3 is CASSPGQGKRTEAFF. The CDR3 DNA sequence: TGCGCCAGCAGCCCGGGACAGGGGAAAAGAACTGAAGCTTTCTTT.

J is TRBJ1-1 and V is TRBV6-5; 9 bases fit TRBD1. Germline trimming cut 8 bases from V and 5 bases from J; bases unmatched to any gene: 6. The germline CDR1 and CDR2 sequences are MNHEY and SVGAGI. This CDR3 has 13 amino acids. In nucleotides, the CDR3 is TGTGCCAGCCTCGACAGGGGGAGGACTGAAGCTTTCTTT. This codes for CASLDRGRTEAFF.

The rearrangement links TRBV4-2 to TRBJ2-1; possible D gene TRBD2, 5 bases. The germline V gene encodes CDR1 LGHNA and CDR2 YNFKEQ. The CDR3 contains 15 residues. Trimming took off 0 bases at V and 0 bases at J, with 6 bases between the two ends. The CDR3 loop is CASSQDGDSYNEQFF. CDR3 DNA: TGTGCCAGCAGCCAAGACGGGGACTCCTACAATGAGCAGTTCTTC.

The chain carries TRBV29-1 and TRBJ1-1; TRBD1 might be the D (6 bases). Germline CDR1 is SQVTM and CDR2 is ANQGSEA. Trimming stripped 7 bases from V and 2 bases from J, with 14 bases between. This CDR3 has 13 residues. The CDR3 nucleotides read TGCAGCGCCGAACCGGGACAAAACACTGAAGCTTTCTTT. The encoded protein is CSAEPGQNTEAFF.

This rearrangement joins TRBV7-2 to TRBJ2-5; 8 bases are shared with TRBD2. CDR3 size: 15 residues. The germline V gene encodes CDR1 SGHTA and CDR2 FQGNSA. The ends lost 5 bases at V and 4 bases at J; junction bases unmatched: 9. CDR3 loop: CASSGTGGQLETQYF. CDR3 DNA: TGTGCCAGCAGCGGGACGGGGGGGCAATTAGAGACCCAGTACTTC.

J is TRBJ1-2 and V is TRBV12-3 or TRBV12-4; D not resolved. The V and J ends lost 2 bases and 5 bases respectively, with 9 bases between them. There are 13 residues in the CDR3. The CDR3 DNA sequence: TGTGCCAGCAGTTTAATGGGTTCTTATGGCTACACCTTC. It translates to CASSLMGSYGYTF.

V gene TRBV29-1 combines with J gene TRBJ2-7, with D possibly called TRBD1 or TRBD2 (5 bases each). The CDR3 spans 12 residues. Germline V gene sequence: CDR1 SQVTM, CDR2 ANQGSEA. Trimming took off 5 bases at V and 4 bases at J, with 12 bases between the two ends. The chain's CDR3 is CSVRDVYYEQYF. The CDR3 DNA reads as TGCAGCGTTCGGGACGTCTATTACGAGCAGTACTTC.

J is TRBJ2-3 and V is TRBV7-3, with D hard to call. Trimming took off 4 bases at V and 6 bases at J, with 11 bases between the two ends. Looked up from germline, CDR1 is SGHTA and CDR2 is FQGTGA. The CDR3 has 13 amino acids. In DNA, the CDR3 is TGTGCCAGCAGCTCTCCGACTGGGGATACGCAGTATTTT. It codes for CASSSPTGDTQYF.

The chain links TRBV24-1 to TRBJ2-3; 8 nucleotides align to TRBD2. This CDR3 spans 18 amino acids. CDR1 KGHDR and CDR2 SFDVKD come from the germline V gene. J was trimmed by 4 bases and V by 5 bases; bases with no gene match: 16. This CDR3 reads CATSGVISTGRAADTQYF. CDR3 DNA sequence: TGTGCCACCAGTGGTGTCATATCTACCGGGAGGGCCGCAGATACGCAGTATTTT.

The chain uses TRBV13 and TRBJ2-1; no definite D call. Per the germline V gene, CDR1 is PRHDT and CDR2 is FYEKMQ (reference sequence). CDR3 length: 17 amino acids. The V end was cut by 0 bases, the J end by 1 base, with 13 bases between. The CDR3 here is CASSLGRTEYSYNEQFF. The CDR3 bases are TGTGCCAGCAGCTTAGGCCGAACGGAATATTCCTACAATGAGCAGTTCTTC.

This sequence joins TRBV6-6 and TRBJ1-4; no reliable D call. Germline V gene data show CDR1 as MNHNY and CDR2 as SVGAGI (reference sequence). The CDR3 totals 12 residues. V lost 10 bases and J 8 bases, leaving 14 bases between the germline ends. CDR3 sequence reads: CANQPVWEKLFF. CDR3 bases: TGTGCCAACCAACCGGTCTGGGAAAAACTGTTTTTT.

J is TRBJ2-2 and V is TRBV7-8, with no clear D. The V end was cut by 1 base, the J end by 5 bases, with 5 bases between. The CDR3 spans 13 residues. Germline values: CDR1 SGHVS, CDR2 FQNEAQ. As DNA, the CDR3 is TGTGCCAGCAGCTTAGGGTATACCGGGGAGCTGTTTTTT. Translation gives CASSLGYTGELFF.

CDR3 amino acids: CASSREVGLNTEAFF. In DNA, the CDR3 is TGTGCCAGCAGCCGCGAGGTCGGACTGAACACTGAAGCTTTCTTT. This chain uses TRBV3-1 with TRBJ1-1, with D unclear. The CDR3 loop spans 15 amino acids. From germline, CDR1 is LGHDT and CDR2 YNNKEL (reference sequence). Trimming stripped 4 bases from V and 0 bases from J, with 12 bases between.

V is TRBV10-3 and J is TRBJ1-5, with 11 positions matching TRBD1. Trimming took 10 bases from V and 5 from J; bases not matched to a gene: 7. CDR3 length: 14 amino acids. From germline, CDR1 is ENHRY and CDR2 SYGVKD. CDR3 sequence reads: CATKKGQGDQPQHF. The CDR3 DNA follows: TGTGCCACGAAAAAGGGACAGGGGGATCAGCCCCAGCATTTT.

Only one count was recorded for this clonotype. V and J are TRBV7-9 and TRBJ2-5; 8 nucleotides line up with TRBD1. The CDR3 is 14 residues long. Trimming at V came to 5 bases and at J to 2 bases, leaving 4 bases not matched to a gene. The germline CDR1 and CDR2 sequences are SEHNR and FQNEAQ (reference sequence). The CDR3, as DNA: TGTGCCAGCAGCACTCGACAGGGGCAAGAGACCCAGTACTTC. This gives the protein CASSTRQGQETQYF. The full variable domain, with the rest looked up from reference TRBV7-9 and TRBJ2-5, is DTGVSQNPRHKITKRGQNVTFRCDPISEHNRLYWYRQTLGQGPEFLTYFQNEAQLEKSRLLSDRFSAERPKGSFSTLEIQRTEQGDSAMYLCASSTRQGQETQYFGPGTRLLVL.

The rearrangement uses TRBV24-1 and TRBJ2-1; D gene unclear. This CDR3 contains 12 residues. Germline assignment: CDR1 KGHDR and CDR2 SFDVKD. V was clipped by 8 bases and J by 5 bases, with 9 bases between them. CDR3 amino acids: CATKSLNNEQFF. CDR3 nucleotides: TGTGCCACCAAGTCTCTTAACAATGAGCAGTTCTTC.

The CDR3 coding sequence is TGCGCCAGCAGCTCGACAGGGCCGAACACTGAAGCTTTCTTT. Amino acids: CASSSTGPNTEAFF. V gene TRBV5-1 combines with J gene TRBJ1-1; TRBD1 agrees at 7 bases. CDR3 length: 14 amino acids. CDR1 and CDR2 from the germline V gene are SGHRS and YFSETQ. The J segment lost 1 base and the V segment lost 3 bases, leaving 3 bases of the junction unmatched.

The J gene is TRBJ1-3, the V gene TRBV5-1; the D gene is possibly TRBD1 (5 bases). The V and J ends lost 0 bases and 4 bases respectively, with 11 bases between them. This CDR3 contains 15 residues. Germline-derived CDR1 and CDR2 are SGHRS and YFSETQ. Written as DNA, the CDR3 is TGCGCCAGCAGCTTGGAAGGGACGGAAGGAAACACCATATATTTT. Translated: CASSLEGTEGNTIYF.

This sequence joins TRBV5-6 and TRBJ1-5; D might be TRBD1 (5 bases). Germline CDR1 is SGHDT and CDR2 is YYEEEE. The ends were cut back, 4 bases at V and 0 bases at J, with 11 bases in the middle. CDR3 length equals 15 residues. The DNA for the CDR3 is TGTGCCAGCAGCGTAATAGGGGATAGCAATCAGCCCCAGCATTTT. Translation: CASSVIGDSNQPQHF.

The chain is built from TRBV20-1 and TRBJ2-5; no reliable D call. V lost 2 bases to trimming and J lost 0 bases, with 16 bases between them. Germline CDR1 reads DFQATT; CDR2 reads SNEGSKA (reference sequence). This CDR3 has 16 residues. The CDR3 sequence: CSARTYELGYQETQYF. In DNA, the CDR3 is TGCAGTGCTAGAACCTATGAGCTAGGGTACCAAGAGACCCAGTACTTC.

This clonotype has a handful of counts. The CDR3 DNA reads as TGTGCCAGCAGCCAGCTCACGGGGGGCAATGAGCAGTTCTTC. Its translation: CASSQLTGGNEQFF. The V call is TRBV4-2, the J call TRBJ2-1, with 7 positions matching TRBD2. This CDR3 is 14 amino acids long. The germline gives CDR1 LGHNA, CDR2 YNFKEQ. Trimming removed 3 bases from V and 6 bases from J; junction bases left unmatched: 5.

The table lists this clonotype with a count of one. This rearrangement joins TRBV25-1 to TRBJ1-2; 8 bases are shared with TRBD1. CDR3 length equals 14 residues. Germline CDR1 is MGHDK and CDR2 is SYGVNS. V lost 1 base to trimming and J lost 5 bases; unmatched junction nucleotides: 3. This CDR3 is CASSESDRGYGYTF. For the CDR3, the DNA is TGTGCCAGCAGTGAATCAGACAGGGGTTATGGCTACACCTTC.